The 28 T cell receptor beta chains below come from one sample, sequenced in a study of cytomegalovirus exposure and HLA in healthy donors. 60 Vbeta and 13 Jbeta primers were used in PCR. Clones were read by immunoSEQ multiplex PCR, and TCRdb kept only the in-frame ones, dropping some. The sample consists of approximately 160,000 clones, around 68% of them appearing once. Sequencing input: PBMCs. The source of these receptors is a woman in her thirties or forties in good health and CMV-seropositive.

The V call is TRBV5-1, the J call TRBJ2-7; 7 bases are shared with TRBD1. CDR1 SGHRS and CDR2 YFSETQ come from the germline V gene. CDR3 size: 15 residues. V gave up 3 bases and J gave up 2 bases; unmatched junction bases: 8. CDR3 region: CASSSRSGTAYEQYF. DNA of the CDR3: TGCGCCAGCAGCTCTCGTTCCGGGACAGCCTACGAGCAGTACTTC.

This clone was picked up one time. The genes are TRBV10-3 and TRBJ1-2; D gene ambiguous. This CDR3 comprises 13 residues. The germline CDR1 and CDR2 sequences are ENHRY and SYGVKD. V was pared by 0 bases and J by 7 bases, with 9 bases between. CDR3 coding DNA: TGTGCCATCAGTGAGTCGATTGGGCTTGGCTACACCTTC. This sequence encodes CAISESIGLGYTF.

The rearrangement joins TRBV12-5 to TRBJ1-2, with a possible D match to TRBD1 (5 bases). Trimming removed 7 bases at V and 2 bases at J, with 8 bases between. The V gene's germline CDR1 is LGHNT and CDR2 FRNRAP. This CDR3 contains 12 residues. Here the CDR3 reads CASAGVNYGYTF. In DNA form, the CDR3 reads TGTGCTAGTGCGGGGGTCAACTATGGCTACACCTTC.

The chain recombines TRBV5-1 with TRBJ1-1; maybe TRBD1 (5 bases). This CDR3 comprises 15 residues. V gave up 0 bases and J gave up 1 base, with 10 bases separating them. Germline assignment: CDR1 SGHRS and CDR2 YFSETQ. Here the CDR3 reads CASSLAPDRNTEAFF. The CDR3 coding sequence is TGCGCCAGCAGCTTGGCCCCCGACAGGAACACTGAAGCTTTCTTT.

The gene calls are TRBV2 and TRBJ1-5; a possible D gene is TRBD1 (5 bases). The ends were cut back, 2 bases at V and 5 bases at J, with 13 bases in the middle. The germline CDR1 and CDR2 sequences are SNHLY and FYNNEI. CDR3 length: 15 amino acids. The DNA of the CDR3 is TGTGCCAGCAGTGAATACGGACGGACATATCAGCCCCAGCATTTT. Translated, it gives CASSEYGRTYQPQHF.

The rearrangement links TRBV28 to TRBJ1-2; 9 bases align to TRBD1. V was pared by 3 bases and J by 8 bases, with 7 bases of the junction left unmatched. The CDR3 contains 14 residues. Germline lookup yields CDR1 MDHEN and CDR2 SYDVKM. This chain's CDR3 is CASSFSGTGYGYTF. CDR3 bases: TGTGCCAGCAGTTTCTCCGGGACAGGGTACGGCTACACCTTC.

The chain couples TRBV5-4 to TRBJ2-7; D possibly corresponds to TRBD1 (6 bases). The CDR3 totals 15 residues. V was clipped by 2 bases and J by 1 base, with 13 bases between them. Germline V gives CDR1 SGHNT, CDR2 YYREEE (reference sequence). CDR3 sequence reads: CASSLEQGPSYEQYF. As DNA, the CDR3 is TGTGCCAGCAGCTTAGAACAGGGACCTTCCTACGAGCAGTACTTC.

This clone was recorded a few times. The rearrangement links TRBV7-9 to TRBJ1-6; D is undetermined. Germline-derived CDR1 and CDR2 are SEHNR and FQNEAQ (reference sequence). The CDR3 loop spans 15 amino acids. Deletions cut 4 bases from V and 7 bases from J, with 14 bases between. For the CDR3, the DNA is TGTGCCAGCAGCTCCTTACAGTCACCAAATTCACCCCTCCACTTT. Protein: CASSSLQSPNSPLHF.

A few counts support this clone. CDR3: CASSAGGEAFF. CDR3 in DNA: TGTGCCAGCAGTGCAGGGGGTGAAGCTTTCTTT. The chain joins TRBV2 to TRBJ1-1, with 7 bases identical to TRBD1. The CDR3 extends over 11 amino acids. The J segment lost 7 bases and the V segment lost 4 bases, leaving 0 bases of the junction unmatched. Germline-derived CDR1 and CDR2 are SNHLY and FYNNEI.

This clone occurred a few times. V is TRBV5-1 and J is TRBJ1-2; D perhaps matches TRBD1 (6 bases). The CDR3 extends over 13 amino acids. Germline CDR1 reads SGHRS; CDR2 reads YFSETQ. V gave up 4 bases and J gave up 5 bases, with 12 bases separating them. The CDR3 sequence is CASSKDRGYGYTF. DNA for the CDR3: TGCGCCAGCAGCAAGGACAGAGGATATGGCTACACCTTC.

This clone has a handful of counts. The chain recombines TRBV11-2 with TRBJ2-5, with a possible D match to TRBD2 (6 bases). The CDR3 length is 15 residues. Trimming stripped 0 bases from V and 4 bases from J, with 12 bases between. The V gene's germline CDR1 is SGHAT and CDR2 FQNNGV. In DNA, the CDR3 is TGTGCCAGCAGCTTAGATGGGGGGTCTCCAGAGACCCAGTACTTC. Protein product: CASSLDGGSPETQYF.

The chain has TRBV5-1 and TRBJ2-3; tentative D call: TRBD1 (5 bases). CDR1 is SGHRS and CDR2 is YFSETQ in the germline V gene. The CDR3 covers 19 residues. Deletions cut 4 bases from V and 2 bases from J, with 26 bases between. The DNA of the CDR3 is TGCGCCAGCAGCGCAGGGTCCACTTCATTCCGTGAACACACAGATACGCAGTATTTT. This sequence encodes CASSAGSTSFREHTDTQYF.

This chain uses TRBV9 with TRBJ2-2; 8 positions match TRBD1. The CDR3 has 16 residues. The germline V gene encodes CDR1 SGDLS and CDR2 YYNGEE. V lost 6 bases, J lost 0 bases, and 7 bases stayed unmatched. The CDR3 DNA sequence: TGTGCCAGCAACAGTGACAGGGGATCGAACACCGGGGAGCTGTTTTTT. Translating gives CASNSDRGSNTGELFF.

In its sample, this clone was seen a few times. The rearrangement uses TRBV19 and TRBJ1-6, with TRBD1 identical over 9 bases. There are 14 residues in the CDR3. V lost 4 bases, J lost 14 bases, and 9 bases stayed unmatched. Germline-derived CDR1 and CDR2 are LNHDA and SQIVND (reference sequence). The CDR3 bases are TGTGCCAGTAGTAACCGGGACAGGGCCTTTTCCCTCCACTTT. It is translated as CASSNRDRAFSLHF.

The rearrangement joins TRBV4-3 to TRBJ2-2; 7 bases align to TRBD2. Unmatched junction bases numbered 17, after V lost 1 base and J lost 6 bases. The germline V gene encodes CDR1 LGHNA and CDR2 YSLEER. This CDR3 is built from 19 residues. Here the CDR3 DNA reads TGCGCCAGCAGCCAAGGGGGAAATAGCGGGCCCCGAAGGGCCGGGGAGCTGTTTTTT. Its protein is CASSQGGNSGPRRAGELFF.

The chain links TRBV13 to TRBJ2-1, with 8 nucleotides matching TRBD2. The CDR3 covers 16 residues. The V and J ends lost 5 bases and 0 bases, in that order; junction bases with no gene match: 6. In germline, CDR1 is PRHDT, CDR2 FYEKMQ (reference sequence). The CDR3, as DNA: TGTGCCAGCAGCAGCTCCGGGACTAGCTCCTACAATGAGCAGTTCTTC. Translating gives CASSSSGTSSYNEQFF.

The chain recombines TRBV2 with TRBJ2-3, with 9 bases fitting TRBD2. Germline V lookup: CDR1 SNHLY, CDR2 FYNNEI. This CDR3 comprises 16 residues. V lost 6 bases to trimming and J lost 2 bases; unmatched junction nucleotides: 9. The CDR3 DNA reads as TGTGCCAGCAGAAAGAGTTCTAGCGGGGTCACAGATACGCAGTATTTT. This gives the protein CASRKSSSGVTDTQYF.

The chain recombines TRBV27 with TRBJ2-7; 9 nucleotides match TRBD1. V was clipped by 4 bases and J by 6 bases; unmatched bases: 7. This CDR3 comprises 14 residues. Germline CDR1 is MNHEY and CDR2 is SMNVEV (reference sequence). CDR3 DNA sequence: TGTGCCAGCAGTTCCGGGACAGGGTACAGCGAGCAGTACTTC. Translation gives CASSSGTGYSEQYF.

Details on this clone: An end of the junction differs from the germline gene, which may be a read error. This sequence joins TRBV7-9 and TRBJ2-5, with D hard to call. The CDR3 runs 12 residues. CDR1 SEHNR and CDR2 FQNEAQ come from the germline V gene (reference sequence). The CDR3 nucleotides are TGTTCCAGCAGCTTCAGTGAAGAGACCCAGTACTTC. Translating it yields CSSSFSEETQYF.

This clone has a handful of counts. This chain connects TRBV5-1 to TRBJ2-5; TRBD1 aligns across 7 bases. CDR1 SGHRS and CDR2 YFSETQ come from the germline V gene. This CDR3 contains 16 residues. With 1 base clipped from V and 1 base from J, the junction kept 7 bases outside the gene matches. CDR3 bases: TGCGCCAGCAGCTTGATCTCAGGGGGTAGCCAAGAGACCCAGTACTTC. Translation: CASSLISGGSQETQYF.

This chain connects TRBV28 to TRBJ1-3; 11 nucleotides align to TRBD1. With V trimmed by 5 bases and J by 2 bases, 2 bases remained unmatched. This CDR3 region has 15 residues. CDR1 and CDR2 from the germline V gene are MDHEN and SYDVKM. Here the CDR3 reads CASSTGQGAGNTIYF. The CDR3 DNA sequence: TGTGCCAGCAGTACGGGACAGGGGGCTGGAAACACCATATATTTT.

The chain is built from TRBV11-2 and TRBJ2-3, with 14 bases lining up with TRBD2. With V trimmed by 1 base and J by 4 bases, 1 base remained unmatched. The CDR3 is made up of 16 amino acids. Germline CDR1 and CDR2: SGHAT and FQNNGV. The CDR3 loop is CASSLGTSGRSDTQYF. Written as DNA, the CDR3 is TGTGCCAGCAGCTTAGGGACTAGCGGGAGGTCAGATACGCAGTATTTT.

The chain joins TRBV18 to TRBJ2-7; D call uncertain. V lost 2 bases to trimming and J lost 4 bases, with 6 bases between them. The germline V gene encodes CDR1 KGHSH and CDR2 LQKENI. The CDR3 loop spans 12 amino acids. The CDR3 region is CASSPRGYEQYF. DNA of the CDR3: TGTGCCAGCTCACCAAGAGGATACGAGCAGTACTTC.

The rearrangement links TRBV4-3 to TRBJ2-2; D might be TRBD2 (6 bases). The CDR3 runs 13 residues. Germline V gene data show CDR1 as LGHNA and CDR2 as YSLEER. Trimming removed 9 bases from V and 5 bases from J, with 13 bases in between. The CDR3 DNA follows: TGCGCCAGTGGGCGGGGCCGGACCGGGGAGCTGTTTTTT. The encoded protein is CASGRGRTGELFF.

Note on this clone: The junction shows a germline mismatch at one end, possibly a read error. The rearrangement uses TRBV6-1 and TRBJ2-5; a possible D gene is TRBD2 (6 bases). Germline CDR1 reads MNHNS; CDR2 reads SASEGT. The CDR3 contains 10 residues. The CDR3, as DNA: TGTGCCAGCAGTAATAGCGGAGCCCACTTC. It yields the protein CASSNSGAHF.

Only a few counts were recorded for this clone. DNA of the CDR3: TGCGCCAGCAGCTTGGAGGGACAGGGGCATCAGCCCCAGCATTTT. Translated, it gives CASSLEGQGHQPQHF. V is TRBV5-1 and J is TRBJ1-5; TRBD1 matches 10 bases. The CDR3 extends over 15 amino acids. Germline CDR1 reads SGHRS; CDR2 reads YFSETQ. The ends lost 0 bases at V and 5 bases at J; junction bases unmatched: 2.

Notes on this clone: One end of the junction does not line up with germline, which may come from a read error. The CDR3, as DNA: TGTGCCAGCAGCTTAATGGGGCAGGGCAACCAGCCCCAGCATTTT. Protein product: CASSLMGQGNQPQHF. The V and J genes are TRBV7-2 and TRBJ1-5, with D perhaps TRBD1 (5 bases). The germline V gene encodes CDR1 SGHTA and CDR2 FQGNSA. The CDR3 contains 15 residues.

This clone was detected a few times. The CDR3 nucleotides read TGTGCCACCAGCAGACAAATGACAGGGAGCTCCTACGAGCAGTACTTC. Translating gives CATSRQMTGSSYEQYF. The chain employs TRBV15 and TRBJ2-7, with 7 bases aligning to TRBD1. This CDR3 has 16 residues. Germline trimming cut 2 bases from V and 0 bases from J; bases unmatched to any gene: 7. The germline gives CDR1 LNHNV, CDR2 YYDKDF (reference sequence).